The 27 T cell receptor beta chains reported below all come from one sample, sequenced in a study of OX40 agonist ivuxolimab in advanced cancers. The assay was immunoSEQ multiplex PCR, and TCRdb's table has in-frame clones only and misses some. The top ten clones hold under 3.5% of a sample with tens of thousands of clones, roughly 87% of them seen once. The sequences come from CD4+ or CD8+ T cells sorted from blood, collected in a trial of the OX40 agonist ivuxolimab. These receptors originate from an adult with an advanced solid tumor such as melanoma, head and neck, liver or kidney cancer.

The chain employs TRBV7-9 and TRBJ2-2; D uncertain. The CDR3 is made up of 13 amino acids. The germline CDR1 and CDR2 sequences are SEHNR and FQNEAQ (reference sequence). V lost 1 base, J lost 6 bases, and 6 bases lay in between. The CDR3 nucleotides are TGTGCCAGCAGCTTAGGGGCCCCCGGGGAGCTGTTTTTT. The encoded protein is CASSLGAPGELFF. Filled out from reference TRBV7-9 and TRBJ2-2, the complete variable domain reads DTGVSQNPRHKITKRGQNVTFRCDPISEHNRLYWYRQTLGQGPEFLTYFQNEAQLEKSRLLSDRFSAERPKGSFSTLEIQRTEQGDSAMYLCASSLGAPGELFFGEGSRLTVL.

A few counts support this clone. CDR3 bases: TGTGCCAGCAGCCGCCAGGGAGTAGCCAAAAACATTCAGTACTTC. This sequence encodes CASSRQGVAKNIQYF. The chain links TRBV5-6 to TRBJ2-4; D may correspond to TRBD1 or TRBD2 (5 bases each). The ends were cut back, 4 bases at V and 0 bases at J, with 11 bases in the middle. Germline V gene sequence: CDR1 SGHDT, CDR2 YYEEEE. This CDR3 spans 15 amino acids.

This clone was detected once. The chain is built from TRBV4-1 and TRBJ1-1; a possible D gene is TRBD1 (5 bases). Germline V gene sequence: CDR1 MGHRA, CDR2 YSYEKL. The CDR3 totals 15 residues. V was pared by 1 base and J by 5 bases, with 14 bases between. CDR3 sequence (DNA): TGCGCCAGCAGCCAAGGAGCCAGGGATCGTACTGAAGCTTTCTTT. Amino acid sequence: CASSQGARDRTEAFF.

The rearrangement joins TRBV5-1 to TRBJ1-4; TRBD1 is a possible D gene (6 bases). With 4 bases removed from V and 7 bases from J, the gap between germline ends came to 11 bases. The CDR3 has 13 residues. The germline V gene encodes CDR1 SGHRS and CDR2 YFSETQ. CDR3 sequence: CASSKEGVEKLFF. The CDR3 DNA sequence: TGCGCCAGCAGCAAAGAGGGGGTTGAAAAACTGTTTTTT.

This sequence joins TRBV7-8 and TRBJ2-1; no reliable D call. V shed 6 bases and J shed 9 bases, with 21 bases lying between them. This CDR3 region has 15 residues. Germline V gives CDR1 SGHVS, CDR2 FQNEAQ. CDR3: CASREARAASGEQFF. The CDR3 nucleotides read TGTGCCAGCAGAGAAGCTCGGGCAGCCTCAGGTGAGCAGTTCTTC.

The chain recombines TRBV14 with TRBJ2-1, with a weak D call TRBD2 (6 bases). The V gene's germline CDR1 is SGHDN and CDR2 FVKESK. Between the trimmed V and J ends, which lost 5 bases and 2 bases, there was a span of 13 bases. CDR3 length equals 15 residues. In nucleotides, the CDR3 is TGTGCCAGCAGCTCGGGAGTGGGGGCCTACAATGAGCAGTTCTTC. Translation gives CASSSGVGAYNEQFF.

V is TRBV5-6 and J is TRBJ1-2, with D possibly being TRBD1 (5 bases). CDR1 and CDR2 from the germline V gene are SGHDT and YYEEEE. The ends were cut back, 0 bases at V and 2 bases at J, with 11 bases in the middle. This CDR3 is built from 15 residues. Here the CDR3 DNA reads TGTGCCAGCAGCTTGGATATAGGGGAAAACTATGGCTACACCTTC. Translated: CASSLDIGENYGYTF.

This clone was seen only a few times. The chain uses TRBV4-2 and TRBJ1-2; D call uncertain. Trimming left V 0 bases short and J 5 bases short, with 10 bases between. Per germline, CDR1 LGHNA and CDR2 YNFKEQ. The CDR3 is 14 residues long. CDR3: CASSQDLGAYGYTF. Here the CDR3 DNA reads TGTGCCAGCAGCCAAGATCTCGGCGCTTATGGCTACACCTTC.

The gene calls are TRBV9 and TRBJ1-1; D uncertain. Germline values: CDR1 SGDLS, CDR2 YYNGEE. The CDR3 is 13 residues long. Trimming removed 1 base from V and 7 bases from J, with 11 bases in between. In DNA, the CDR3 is TGTGCCAGCAGCGTATCGGGTCTCGGTGAAGCTTTCTTT. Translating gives CASSVSGLGEAFF. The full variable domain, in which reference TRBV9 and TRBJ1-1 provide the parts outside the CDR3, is DSGVTQTPKHLITATGQRVTLRCSPRSGDLSVYWYQQSLDQGLQFLIQYYNGEERAKGNILERFSAQQFPDLHSELNLSSLELGDSALYFCASSVSGLGEAFFGQGTRLTVV.

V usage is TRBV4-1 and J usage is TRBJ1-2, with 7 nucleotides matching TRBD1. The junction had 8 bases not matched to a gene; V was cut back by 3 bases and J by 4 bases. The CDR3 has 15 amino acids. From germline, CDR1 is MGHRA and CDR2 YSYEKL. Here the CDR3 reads CASSQREDRSYGYTF. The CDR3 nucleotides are TGCGCCAGCAGCCAGCGCGAGGACAGGAGCTATGGCTACACCTTC.

The CDR3 sequence: CASSLGTSGGASYNEQFF. In DNA, the CDR3 is TGTGCCAGCAGCTTAGGGACTAGCGGGGGGGCATCCTACAATGAGCAGTTCTTC. The chain is built from TRBV11-3 and TRBJ2-1, with TRBD2 matching 15 bases. The trim removed 1 base at V and 1 base at J, leaving 2 bases unmatched. This CDR3 contains 18 residues. Germline assignment: CDR1 SGHNT and CDR2 YENEEA.

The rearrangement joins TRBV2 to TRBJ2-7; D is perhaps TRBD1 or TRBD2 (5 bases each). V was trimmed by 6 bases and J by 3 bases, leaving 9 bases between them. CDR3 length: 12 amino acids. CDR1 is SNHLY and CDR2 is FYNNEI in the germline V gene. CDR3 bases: TGTGCCAGCAGCCGGGACGGCTACGAGCAGTACTTC. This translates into CASSRDGYEQYF.

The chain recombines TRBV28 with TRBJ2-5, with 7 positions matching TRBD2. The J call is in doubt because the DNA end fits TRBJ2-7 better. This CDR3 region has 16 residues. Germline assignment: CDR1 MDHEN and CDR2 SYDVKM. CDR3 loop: CASSTRVAGAAYEQYF. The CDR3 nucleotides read TGTGCCAGCAGTACCAGGGTTGCGGGAGCCGCCTACGAGCAGTACTTC.

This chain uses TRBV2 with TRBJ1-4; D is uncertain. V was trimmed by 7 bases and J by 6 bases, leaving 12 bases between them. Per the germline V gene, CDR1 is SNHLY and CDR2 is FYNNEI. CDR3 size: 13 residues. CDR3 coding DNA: TGTGCCAGCACCCTGTATGTAGATGAAAAACTGTTTTTT. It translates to CASTLYVDEKLFF.

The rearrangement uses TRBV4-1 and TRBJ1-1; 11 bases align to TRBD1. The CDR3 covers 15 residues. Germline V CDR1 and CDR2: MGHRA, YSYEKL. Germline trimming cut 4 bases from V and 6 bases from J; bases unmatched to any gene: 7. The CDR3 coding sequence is TGCGCCAGCAGCCCTACCGGGACAGGGGGGGCTGAAGCTTTCTTT. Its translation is CASSPTGTGGAEAFF.

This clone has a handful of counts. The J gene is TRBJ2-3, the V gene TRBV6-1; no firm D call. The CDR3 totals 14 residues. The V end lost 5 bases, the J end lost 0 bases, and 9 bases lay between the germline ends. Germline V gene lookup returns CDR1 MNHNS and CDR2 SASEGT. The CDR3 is CASSSPASTDTQYF. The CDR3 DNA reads TGTGCCAGCAGTTCCCCAGCGAGCACAGATACGCAGTATTTT.

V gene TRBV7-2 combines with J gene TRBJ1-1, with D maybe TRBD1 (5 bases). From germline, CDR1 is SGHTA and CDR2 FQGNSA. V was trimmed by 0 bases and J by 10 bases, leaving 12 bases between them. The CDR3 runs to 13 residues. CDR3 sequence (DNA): TGTGCCAGCAGCTTAGCCCAGGTCGGGGGAGCTTTCTTT. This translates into CASSLAQVGGAFF.

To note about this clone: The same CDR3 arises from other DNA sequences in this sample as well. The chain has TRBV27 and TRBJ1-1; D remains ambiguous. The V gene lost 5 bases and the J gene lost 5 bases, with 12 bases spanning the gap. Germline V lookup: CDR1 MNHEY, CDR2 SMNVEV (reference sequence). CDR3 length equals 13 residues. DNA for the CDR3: TGTGCCAGCAGTCTGCGGGAAAGGACTGAAGCTTTCTTT. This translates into CASSLRERTEAFF.

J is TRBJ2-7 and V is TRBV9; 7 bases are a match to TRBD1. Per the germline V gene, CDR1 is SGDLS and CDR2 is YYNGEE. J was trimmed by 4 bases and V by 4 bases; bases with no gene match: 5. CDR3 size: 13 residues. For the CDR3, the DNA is TGTGCCAGCAGCCGGGACAGTACTTACGAGCAGTACTTC. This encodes CASSRDSTYEQYF.

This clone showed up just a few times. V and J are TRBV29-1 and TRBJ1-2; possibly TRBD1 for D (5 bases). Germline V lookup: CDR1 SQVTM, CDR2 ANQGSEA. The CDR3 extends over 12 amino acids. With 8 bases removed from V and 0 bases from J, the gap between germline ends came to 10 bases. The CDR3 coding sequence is TGCAGCTTTGGGGGAGCTAACTATGGCTACACCTTC. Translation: CSFGGANYGYTF. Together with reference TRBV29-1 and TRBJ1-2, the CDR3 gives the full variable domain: SAVISQKPSRDICQRGTSLTIQCQVDSQVTMMFWYRQQPGQSLTLIATANQGSEATYESGFVIDKFPISRPNLTFSTLTVSNMSPEDSSIYLCSFGGANYGYTFGSGTRLTVV.

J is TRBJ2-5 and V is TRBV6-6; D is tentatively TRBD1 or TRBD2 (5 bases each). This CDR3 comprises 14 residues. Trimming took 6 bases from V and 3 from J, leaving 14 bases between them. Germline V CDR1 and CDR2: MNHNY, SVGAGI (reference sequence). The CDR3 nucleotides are TGTGCCAGCAGCTCTGCCGGGGCTAAAGAGACCCAGTACTTC. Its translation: CASSSAGAKETQYF.

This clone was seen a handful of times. Here the CDR3 reads CASRREGFSTQPQHF. DNA of the CDR3: TGTGCCAGTAGAAGAGAAGGGTTTTCTACTCAGCCCCAGCATTTT. The rearrangement joins TRBV19 to TRBJ1-5; D is undetermined. V was clipped by 6 bases and J by 6 bases, with 18 bases between them. Germline V gene sequence: CDR1 LNHDA, CDR2 SQIVND (reference sequence). There are 15 residues in the CDR3.

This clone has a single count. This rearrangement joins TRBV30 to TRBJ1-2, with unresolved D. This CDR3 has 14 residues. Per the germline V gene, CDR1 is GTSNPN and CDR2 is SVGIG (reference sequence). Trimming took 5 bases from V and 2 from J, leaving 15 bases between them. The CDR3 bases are TGTGCCTGGTCAGGTACGGACGGGAACTATGGCTACACCTTC. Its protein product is CAWSGTDGNYGYTF.

CDR3 in DNA: TGCAGCGCTAGCGACCATCAGGGTTACGAGCAGTACTTC. This sequence encodes CSASDHQGYEQYF. This rearrangement joins TRBV29-1 to TRBJ2-7, with a weak D call TRBD2 (6 bases). V was pared by 7 bases and J by 4 bases, with 17 bases between. The CDR3 sequence is 13 residues long. Germline lookup yields CDR1 SQVTM and CDR2 ANQGSEA.

The CDR3 DNA follows: TGTGCCAGCAGCATACAGGGGGCTCCTCGGGGCTACACCTTC. Its protein is CASSIQGAPRGYTF. The chain joins TRBV7-9 to TRBJ1-2, with 9 bases aligning to TRBD1. The germline gives CDR1 SEHNR, CDR2 FQNEAQ (reference sequence). V dropped 5 bases and J dropped 8; count of bases not matched to a gene: 9. The CDR3 is 14 residues long.

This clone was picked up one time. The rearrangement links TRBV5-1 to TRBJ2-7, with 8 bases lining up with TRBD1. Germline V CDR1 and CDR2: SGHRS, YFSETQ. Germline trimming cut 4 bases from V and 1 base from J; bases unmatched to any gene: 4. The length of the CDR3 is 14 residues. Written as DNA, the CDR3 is TGCGCCAGCAGCCTACAGGGGGGATCCTACGAGCAGTACTTC. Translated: CASSLQGGSYEQYF.

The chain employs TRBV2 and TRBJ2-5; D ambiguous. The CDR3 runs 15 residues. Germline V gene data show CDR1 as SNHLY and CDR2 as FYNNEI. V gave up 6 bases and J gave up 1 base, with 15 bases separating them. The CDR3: CASRNKGNLQETQYF. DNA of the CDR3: TGTGCCAGCAGGAACAAGGGCAATCTCCAAGAGACCCAGTACTTC.